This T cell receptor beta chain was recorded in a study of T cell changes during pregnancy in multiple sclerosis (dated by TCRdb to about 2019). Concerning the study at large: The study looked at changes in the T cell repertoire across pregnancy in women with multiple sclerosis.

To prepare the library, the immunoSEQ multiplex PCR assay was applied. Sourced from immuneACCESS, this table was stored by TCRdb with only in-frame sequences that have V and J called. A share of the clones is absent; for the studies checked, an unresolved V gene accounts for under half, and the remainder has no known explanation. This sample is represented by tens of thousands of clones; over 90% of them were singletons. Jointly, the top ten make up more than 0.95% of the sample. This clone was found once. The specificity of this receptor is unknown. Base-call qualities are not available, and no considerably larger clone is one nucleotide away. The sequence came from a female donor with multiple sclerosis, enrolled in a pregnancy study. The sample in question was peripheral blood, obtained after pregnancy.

The DNA reads TGCGCCAGCAGCTCACAGGGGGGAGATAGTTCACCCCTCCACTTT. Protein translation: CASSSQGGDSSPLHF. The chain links TRBV5-1 with TRBJ1-6; TRBD1 fits 8 bases in the junction. The junction shows trimming of 3 bases on V and 9 bases on J, and the gene matches do not reach 8 bases of it. From the cysteine through the phenylalanine, the CDR3 covers 15 amino acids. The read is trimmed to its CDR3 DNA, 45 bases read in frame from base 1. CDR1 SGHRS and CDR2 YFSETQ are derived from the germline V gene.